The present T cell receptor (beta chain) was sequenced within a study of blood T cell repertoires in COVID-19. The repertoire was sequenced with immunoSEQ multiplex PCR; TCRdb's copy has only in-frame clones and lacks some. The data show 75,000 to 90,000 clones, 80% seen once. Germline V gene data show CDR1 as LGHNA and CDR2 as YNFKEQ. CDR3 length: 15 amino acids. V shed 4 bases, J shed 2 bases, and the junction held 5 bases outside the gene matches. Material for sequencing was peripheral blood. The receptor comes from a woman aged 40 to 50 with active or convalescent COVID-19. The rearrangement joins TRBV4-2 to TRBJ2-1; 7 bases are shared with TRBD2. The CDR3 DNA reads TGTGCCAGCAGCCCCTGGGAGGGCCCCTACAATGAGCAGTTCTTC. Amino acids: CASSPWEGPYNEQFF.